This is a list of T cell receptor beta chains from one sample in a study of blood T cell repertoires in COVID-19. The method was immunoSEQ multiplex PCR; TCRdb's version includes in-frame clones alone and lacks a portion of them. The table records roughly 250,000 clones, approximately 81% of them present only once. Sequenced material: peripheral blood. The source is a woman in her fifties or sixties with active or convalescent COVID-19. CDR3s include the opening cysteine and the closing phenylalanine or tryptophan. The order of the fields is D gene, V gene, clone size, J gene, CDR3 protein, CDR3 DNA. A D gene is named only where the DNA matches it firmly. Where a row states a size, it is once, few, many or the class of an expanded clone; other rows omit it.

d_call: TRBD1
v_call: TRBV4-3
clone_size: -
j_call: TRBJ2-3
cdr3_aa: CASSQDTAGGFHGTQYF
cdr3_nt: TGCGCCAGCAGCCAAGATACGGCAGGGGGCTTTCATGGTACGCAGTATTTT

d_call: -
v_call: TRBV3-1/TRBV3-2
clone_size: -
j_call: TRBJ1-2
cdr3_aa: CASSQALIPGFANYGYTF
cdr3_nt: TGTGCCAGCAGCCAAGCACTAATTCCCGGGTTCGCTAACTATGGCTACACCTTC

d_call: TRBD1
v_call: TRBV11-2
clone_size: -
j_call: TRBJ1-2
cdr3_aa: CASSLVGTVGYGYTF
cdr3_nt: TGTGCCAGCAGCTTAGTTGGGACAGTCGGCTATGGCTACACCTTC

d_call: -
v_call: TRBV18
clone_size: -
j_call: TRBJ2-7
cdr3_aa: CASSPKGRANEQYF
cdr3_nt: TGTGCCAGCTCACCAAAAGGGAGAGCCAACGAGCAGTACTTC

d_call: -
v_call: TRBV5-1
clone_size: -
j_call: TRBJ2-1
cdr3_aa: CASSPLLGGGSYNEQFF
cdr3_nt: TGCGCCAGCAGCCCTCTCCTAGGGGGGGGATCCTACAATGAGCAGTTCTTC

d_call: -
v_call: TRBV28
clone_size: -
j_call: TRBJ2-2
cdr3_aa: CASSREDTGELFF
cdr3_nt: TGTGCCAGCAGTAGGGAGGACACCGGGGAGCTGTTTTTT

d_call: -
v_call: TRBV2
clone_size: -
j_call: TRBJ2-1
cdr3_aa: CASSEKQGYNEQFF
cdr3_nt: TGTGCCAGCAGTGAAAAGCAGGGGTACAATGAGCAGTTCTTC

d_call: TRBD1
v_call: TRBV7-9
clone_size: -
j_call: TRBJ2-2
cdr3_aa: CASSFTGTGESTGELFF
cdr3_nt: TGTGCCAGCAGCTTCACCGGGACAGGGGAATCCACCGGGGAGCTGTTTTTT

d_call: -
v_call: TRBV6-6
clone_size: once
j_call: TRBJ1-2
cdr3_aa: CASSQGGEGYGYTF
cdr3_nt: TGTGCCAGCAGCCAGGGAGGGGAAGGGTATGGCTACACCTTC

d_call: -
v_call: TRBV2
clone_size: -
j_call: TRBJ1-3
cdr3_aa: CASSDLGGSGNTIYF
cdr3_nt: TGTGCCAGCAGTGACCTCGGGGGCTCTGGAAACACCATATATTTT

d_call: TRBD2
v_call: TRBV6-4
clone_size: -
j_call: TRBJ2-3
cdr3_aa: CASSAARLAGTDTQYF
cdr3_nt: TGTGCCAGCAGTGCGGCGCGACTAGCGGGCACAGATACGCAGTATTTT

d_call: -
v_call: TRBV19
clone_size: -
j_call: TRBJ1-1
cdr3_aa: CASSISGGAGVTFF
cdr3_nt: TGTGCCAGTAGTATATCCGGAGGGGCGGGGGTGACTTTCTTT

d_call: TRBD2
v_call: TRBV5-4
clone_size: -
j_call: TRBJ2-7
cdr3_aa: CASSSRDYPRRVAYEQYF
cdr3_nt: TGTGCCAGCAGTTCCCGGGACTATCCGAGGAGAGTTGCCTACGAGCAGTACTTC

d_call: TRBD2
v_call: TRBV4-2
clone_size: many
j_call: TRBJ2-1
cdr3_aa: CASSQGSGTIKFF
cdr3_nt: TGTGCCAGCAGCCAAGGTAGCGGGACTATCAAGTTCTTC

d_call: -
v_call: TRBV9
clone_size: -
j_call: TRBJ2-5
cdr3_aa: CASSVGAALQETQYF
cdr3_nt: TGTGCCAGCAGCGTAGGGGCCGCGCTCCAAGAGACCCAGTACTTC

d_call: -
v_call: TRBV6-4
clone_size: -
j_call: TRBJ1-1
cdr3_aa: CASSDDGRTEAFF
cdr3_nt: TGTGCCAGCAGTGACGACGGGAGGACTGAAGCTTTCTTT

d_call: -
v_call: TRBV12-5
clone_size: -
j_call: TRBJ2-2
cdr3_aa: CASGLGSSGELFF
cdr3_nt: TGTGCTAGTGGTTTGGGGAGCTCTGGGGAGCTGTTTTTT